Below, 19 T cell receptor beta chains from the same sample are listed, as sequenced in a study of graft-versus-host responses after intestinal transplantation. Generated by immunoSEQ multiplex PCR, the TCRdb table keeps only in-frame clones and is missing some. The table has about 96,000 clones, approximately 90% seen once. No antigens are known for them. Source: unstimulated CD4+ T cells sorted from spleen or lymph node cells, taken before intestinal transplant. The receptors here all came from a human donor who received an intestinal transplant.

The V gene is TRBV11-2, the J gene TRBJ2-3; the match to TRBD2 covers 10 bases. CDR1 and CDR2 from the germline V gene are SGHAT and FQNNGV. Losses at the gene ends were 6 bases for V and 6 bases for J; bases not matched to a gene: 9. There are 15 residues in the CDR3. As DNA, the CDR3 is TGTGCCAGCAGTACTAGCGGGATGGCGGTGGATACGCAGTATTTT. As protein: CASSTSGMAVDTQYF.

The genes are TRBV5-1 and TRBJ1-2, with 8 bases identical to TRBD1. V lost 0 bases, J lost 3 bases, and 4 bases stayed unmatched. Looked up from germline, CDR1 is SGHRS and CDR2 is YFSETQ. The CDR3 runs to 15 residues. The CDR3 region has the DNA TGCGCCAGCAGCTTGGGCCCAGGGGGCGACTATGGCTACACCTTC. This gives the protein CASSLGPGGDYGYTF.

The chain joins TRBV7-9 to TRBJ1-2; a possible D gene is TRBD1 (5 bases). There are 14 residues in the CDR3. Germline CDR1 is SEHNR and CDR2 is FQNEAQ (reference sequence). Trimming took off 5 bases at V and 6 bases at J, with 16 bases between the two ends. In DNA form, the CDR3 reads TGTGCCAGCAGCGGGAGGGGCGGTATTGATGGCTACACCTTC. Its protein product is CASSGRGGIDGYTF. The whole variable domain, filled in from reference TRBV7-9 and TRBJ1-2, reads DTGVSQNPRHKITKRGQNVTFRCDPISEHNRLYWYRQTLGQGPEFLTYFQNEAQLEKSRLLSDRFSAERPKGSFSTLEIQRTEQGDSAMYLCASSGRGGIDGYTFGSGTRLTVV.

A remark on this clone: The junction departs from the called germline gene at one end, perhaps through a read error. The chain recombines TRBV18 with TRBJ2-7, with D maybe TRBD1 (5 bases). Germline V gives CDR1 KGHSH, CDR2 LQKENI. This CDR3 contains 12 residues. The CDR3, as DNA: TGTGCCAGCTCACCAGACAGTAGGGGCCGTAGCTTC. Translation gives CASSPDSRGRSF.

This chain uses TRBV11-1 with TRBJ2-7; 9 bases are shared with TRBD1. The trim removed 5 bases at V and 2 bases at J, leaving 13 bases unmatched. Germline V gene sequence: CDR1 SGHAT, CDR2 FQDESV (reference sequence). The CDR3 is 17 residues long. The CDR3 region is CASSPLRPGTGTYEQYF. The CDR3 DNA reads as TGTGCCAGCAGCCCTCTCAGGCCCGGGACAGGGACCTACGAGCAGTACTTC.

This CDR3 reads CASSPPVTGAPNTGELFF. CDR3 nucleotide sequence: TGTGCCAGCTCACCGCCAGTTACAGGGGCCCCGAACACCGGGGAGCTGTTTTTT. This chain links TRBV18 with TRBJ2-2; 7 nucleotides line up with TRBD1. Germline V gene data show CDR1 as KGHSH and CDR2 as LQKENI. J was trimmed by 0 bases and V by 3 bases; bases with no gene match: 10. This CDR3 contains 18 residues.

The chain carries TRBV5-1 and TRBJ2-1; 9 bases agree with TRBD1. With V trimmed by 4 bases and J by 10 bases, 6 bases remained unmatched. Germline CDR1 SGHRS, CDR2 YFSETQ. The CDR3 has 13 amino acids. The CDR3 sequence is CASSPGQGQEQFF. As DNA, the CDR3 is TGCGCCAGCAGCCCGGGACAGGGACAAGAGCAGTTCTTC. Based on the CDR3 plus reference TRBV5-1 and TRBJ2-1, the full variable domain is KAGVTQTPRYLIKTRGQQVTLSCSPISGHRSVSWYQQTPGQGLQFLFEYFSETQRNKGNFPGRFSGRQFSNSRSEMNVSTLELGDSALYLCASSPGQGQEQFFGPGTRLTVL.

V gene TRBV4-2 combines with J gene TRBJ2-1; 11 bases map to TRBD2. Germline V gene data show CDR1 as LGHNA and CDR2 as YNFKEQ. Unmatched junction bases numbered 7, after V lost 3 bases and J lost 6 bases. The CDR3 totals 16 residues. CDR3 sequence: CASSQALAGGANEQFF. In DNA form, the CDR3 reads TGTGCCAGCAGCCAGGCTCTAGCGGGGGGAGCCAATGAGCAGTTCTTC.

V is TRBV5-4 and J is TRBJ2-7, with 9 bases that match TRBD1. With 4 bases clipped from V and 5 bases from J, the junction kept 10 bases outside the gene matches. Germline V gene data show CDR1 as SGHNT and CDR2 as YYREEE (reference sequence). This CDR3 contains 15 residues. In DNA form, the CDR3 reads TGTGCCAGCAGCCAATCCGGGACAGGGTATCACGAGCAGTACTTC. It yields the protein CASSQSGTGYHEQYF.

This clone was counted once. The rearrangement links TRBV5-4 to TRBJ1-5; D gene unclear. Germline V gene data show CDR1 as SGHNT and CDR2 as YYREEE (reference sequence). The CDR3 is made up of 11 amino acids. V was pared by 3 bases and J by 5 bases, with 3 bases between. This chain's CDR3 is CASSSDQPQHF. The CDR3 DNA reads as TGTGCCAGCAGCTCAGATCAGCCCCAGCATTTT.

The chain has TRBV28 and TRBJ1-2; D is uncertain. Germline CDR1 reads MDHEN; CDR2 reads SYDVKM. The CDR3 contains 13 residues. With 6 bases removed from V and 8 bases from J, the gap between germline ends came to 16 bases. The CDR3 spells CASSRDTGEGYTF. CDR3 in DNA: TGTGCCAGCAGCCGTGACACCGGCGAGGGCTACACCTTC.

The rearrangement uses TRBV4-3 and TRBJ2-2; D uncertain. The germline V gene has CDR1 LGHNA and CDR2 YSLEER. The V end lost 2 bases, the J end lost 2 bases, and 9 bases lay between the germline ends. This CDR3 comprises 15 residues. Written as DNA, the CDR3 is TGCGCCAGCAGCCAATCCAGGTTAAACACCGGGGAGCTGTTTTTT. It yields the protein CASSQSRLNTGELFF.

This chain connects TRBV5-4 to TRBJ2-7; 10 positions agree with TRBD2. V lost 4 bases to trimming and J lost 2 bases; unmatched junction nucleotides: 3. Germline V gene data show CDR1 as SGHNT and CDR2 as YYREEE (reference sequence). The CDR3 sequence is 14 residues long. The chain's CDR3 is CASSPTSGTYEQYF. The CDR3 bases are TGTGCCAGCAGCCCCACTAGCGGGACCTACGAGCAGTACTTC.

The chain recombines TRBV5-1 with TRBJ2-1; D is perhaps TRBD2 (5 bases). The CDR3 is 15 amino acids. Germline loops: CDR1 SGHRS, CDR2 YFSETQ. The V end lost 2 bases, the J end lost 6 bases, and 15 bases lay between the germline ends. The CDR3 DNA is TGCGCCAGCAGCTTACTGAGGGAAGTTAGCAATGAGCAGTTCTTC. Translated, it gives CASSLLREVSNEQFF.

V usage is TRBV5-6 and J usage is TRBJ1-3, with D tentatively TRBD1 (6 bases). The germline V gene encodes CDR1 SGHDT and CDR2 YYEEEE. CDR3 length: 16 residues. V lost 4 bases and J lost 3, with 17 bases in between. The DNA for the CDR3 is TGTGCCAGCAGCCCCCGACAGGCAATCTATGGAAACACCATATATTTT. It is translated as CASSPRQAIYGNTIYF.

This chain joins TRBV21-1 and TRBJ1-2; the table calls TRBD1, which could not be checked here. TRBV21-1 is designated a pseudogene. CDR3 length: 15 amino acids. The CDR3 bases are TGTGCCAGCAGCAAATGGAGCAGGGTCGATCCTGGCTACACCTTC. As protein: CASSKWSRVDPGYTF.

CDR3 sequence reads: CASSLFPSGTGGSGANVLTF. The CDR3 nucleotides read TGCGCCAGCAGCTTGTTCCCTAGCGGGACCGGGGGCTCTGGGGCCAACGTCCTGACTTTC. The gene calls are TRBV5-1 and TRBJ2-6, with 9 nucleotides matching TRBD2. The CDR3 totals 20 residues. J was trimmed by 0 bases and V by 1 base; bases with no gene match: 11. Germline V lookup: CDR1 SGHRS, CDR2 YFSETQ.

This chain joins TRBV19 and TRBJ2-7; D remains unclear. The CDR3 totals 13 residues. The V and J ends lost 3 bases and 3 bases respectively, with 9 bases between them. The germline CDR1 and CDR2 sequences are LNHDA and SQIVND (reference sequence). CDR3 region: CASSISSRYEQYF. The DNA of the CDR3 is TGTGCCAGTAGTATCTCTAGTCGCTACGAGCAGTACTTC.

This clone has only a few counts. The chain combines TRBV6-1 with TRBJ1-2, with D maybe TRBD1 (6 bases). Germline assignment: CDR1 MNHNS and CDR2 SASEGT. Trimming stripped 4 bases from V and 0 bases from J, with 15 bases between. This CDR3 comprises 16 residues. CDR3 nucleotide sequence: TGTGCCAGCAGTGGATCAAACAGGGTCCCTAACTATGGCTACACCTTC. It translates to CASSGSNRVPNYGYTF.